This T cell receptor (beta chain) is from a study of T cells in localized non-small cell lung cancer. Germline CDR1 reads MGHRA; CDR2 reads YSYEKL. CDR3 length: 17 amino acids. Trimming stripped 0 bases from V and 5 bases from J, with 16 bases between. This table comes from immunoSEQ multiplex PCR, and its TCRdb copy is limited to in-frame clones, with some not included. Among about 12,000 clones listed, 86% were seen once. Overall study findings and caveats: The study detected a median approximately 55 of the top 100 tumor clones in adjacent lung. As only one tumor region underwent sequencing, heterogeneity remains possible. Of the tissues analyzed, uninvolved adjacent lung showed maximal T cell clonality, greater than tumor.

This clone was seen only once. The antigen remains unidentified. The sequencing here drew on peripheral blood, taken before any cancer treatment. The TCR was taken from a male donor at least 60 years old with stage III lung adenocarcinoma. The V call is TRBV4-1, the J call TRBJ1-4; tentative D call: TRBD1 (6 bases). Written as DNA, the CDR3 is TGCGCCAGCAGCCAAGACTATATAGGTAGGGGGAATGAAAAACTGTTTTTT. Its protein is CASSQDYIGRGNEKLFF.